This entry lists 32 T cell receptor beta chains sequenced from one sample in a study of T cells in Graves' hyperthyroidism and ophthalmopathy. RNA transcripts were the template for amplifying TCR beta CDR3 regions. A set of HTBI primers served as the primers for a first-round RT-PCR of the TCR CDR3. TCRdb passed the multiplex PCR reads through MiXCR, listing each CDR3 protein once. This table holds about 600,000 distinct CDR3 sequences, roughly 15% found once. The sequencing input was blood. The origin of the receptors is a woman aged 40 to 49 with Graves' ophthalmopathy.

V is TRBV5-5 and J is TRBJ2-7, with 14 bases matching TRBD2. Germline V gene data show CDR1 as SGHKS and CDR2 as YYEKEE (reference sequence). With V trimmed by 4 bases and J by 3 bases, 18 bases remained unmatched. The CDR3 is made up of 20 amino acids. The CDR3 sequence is CASSVWGGLAGGPGGYEQYF. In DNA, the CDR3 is TGTGCCAGCAGCGTGTGGGGAGGACTAGCGGGAGGTCCGGGTGGCTACGAGCAGTACTTC.

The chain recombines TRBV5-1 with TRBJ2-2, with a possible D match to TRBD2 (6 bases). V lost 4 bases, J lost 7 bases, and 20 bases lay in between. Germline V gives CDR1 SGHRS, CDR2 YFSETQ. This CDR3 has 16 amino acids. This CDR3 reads CASSISSGGASGELFF. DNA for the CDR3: TGCGCCAGCAGCATCTCCTCCGGAGGGGCTAGCGGGGAGCTGTTTTTT.

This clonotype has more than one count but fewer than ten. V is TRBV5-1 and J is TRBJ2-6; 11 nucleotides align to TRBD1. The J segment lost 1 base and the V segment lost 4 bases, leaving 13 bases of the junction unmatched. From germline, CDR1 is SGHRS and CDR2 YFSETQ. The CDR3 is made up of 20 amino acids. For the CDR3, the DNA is TGCGCCAGCAGCCAATGGGTTGGGACAGGGGGTTCTTCTGGGGCCAACGTCCTGACTTTC. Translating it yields CASSQWVGTGGSSGANVLTF.

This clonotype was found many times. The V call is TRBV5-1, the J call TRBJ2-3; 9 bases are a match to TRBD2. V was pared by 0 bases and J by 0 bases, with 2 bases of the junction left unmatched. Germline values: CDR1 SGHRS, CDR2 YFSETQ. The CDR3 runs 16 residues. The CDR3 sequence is CASSLVSGSSTDTQYF. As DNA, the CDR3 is TGCGCCAGCAGCTTGGTTAGCGGGAGTAGCACAGATACGCAGTATTTT.

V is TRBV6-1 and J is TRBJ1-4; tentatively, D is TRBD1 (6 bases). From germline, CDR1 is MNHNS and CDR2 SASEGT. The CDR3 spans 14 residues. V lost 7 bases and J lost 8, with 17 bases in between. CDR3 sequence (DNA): TGTGCCAGCAAATCCGGGACTGGGGGCGAAAAACTGTTTTTT. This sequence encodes CASKSGTGGEKLFF.

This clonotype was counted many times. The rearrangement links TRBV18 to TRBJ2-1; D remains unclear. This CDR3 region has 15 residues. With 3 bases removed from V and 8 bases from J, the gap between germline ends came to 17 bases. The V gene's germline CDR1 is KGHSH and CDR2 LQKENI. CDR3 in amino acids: CASSPAYLKVYEQFF. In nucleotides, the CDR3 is TGTGCCAGCTCACCTGCCTACCTAAAGGTCTATGAGCAGTTCTTC. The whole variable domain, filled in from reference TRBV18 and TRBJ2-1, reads NAGVMQNPRHLVRRRGQEARLRCSPMKGHSHVYWYRQLPEEGLKFMVYLQKENIIDESGMPKERFSAEFPKEGPSILRIQQVVRGDSAAYFCASSPAYLKVYEQFFGPGTRLTVL.

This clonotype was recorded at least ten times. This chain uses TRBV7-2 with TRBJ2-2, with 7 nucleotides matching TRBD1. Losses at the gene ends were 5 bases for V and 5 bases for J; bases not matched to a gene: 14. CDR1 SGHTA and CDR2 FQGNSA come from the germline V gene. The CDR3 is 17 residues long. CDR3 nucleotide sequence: TGTGCCAGCAGCGCATCCCCCCACACACAGGGGACCGGGGAGCTGTTTTTT. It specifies CASSASPHTQGTGELFF.

Here the CDR3 reads CASSYLGAGQGGYTF. Here the CDR3 DNA reads TGCGCCAGCAGCTACCTAGGGGCAGGGCAAGGCGGCTACACCTTC. The chain recombines TRBV5-1 with TRBJ1-2; the D gene is possibly TRBD1 (5 bases). The CDR3 runs 15 residues. With 3 bases removed from V and 8 bases from J, the gap between germline ends came to 20 bases. CDR1 and CDR2 from the germline V gene are SGHRS and YFSETQ.

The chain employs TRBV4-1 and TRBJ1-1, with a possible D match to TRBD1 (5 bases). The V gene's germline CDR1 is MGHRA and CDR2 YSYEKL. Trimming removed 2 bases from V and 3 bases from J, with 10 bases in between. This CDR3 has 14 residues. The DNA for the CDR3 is TGCGCCAGCAGCCAATACGGGGGGGACACTGAAGCTTTCTTT. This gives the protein CASSQYGGDTEAFF.

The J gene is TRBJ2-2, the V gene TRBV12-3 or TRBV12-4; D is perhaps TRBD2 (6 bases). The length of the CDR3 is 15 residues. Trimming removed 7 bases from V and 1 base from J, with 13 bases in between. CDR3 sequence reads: CASNGGLMNTGELFF. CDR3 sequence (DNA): TGTGCCAGCAATGGGGGACTGATGAACACCGGGGAGCTGTTTTTT.

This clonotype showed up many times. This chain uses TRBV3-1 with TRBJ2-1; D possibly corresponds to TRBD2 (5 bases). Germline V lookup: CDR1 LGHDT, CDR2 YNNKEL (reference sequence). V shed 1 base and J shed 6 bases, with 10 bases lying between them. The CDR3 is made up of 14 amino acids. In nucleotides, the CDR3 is TGTGCCAGCAGCCAAGGGACTGTCCCCAATGAGCAGTTCTTC. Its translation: CASSQGTVPNEQFF.

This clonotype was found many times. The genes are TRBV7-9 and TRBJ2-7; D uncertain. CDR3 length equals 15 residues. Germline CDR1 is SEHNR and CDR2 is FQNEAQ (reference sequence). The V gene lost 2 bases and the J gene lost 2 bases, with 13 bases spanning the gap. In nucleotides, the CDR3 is TGTGCCAGCAGCTTAACATCCGCGCTTCCCTACGAGCAGTACTTC. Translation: CASSLTSALPYEQYF.

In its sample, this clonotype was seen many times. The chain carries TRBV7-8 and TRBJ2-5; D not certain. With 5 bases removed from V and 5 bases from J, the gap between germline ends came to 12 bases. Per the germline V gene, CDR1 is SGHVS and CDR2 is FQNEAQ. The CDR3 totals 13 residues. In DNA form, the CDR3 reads TGTGCCAGCAGCGCCGGAGTGAGGGAGACCCAGTACTTC. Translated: CASSAGVRETQYF. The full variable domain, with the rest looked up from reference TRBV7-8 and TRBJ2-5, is GAGVSQSPRYKVAKRGQDVALRCDPISGHVSLFWYQQALGQGPEFLTYFQNEAQLDKSGLPSDRFFAERPEGSVSTLKIQRTQQEDSAVYLCASSAGVRETQYFGPGTRLLVL.

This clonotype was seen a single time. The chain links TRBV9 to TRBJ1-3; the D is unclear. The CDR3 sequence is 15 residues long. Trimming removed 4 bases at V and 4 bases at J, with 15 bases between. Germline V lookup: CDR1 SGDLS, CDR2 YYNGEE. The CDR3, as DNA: TGTGCCAGCAGCCCGCGACCTACCCTGGGAAACACCATATATTTT. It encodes CASSPRPTLGNTIYF. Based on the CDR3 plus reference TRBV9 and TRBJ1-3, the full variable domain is DSGVTQTPKHLITATGQRVTLRCSPRSGDLSVYWYQQSLDQGLQFLIQYYNGEERAKGNILERFSAQQFPDLHSELNLSSLELGDSALYFCASSPRPTLGNTIYFGEGSWLTVV.

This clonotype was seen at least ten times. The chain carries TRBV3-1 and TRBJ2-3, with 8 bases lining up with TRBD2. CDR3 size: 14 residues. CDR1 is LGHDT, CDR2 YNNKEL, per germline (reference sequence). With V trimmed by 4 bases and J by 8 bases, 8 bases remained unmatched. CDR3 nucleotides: TGTGCCAGCAGCCCGAGGACTAGCAGTGGTACGCAGTATTTT. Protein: CASSPRTSSGTQYF.

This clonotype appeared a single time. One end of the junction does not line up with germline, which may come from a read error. This CDR3 reads CASSGDRGSTNTQYF. The CDR3 coding sequence is TGTGCCAGCAGTGGGGACAGGGGTAGCACAAATACGCAGTATTTT. The chain carries TRBV25-1 and TRBJ2-3, with TRBD1 identical over 10 bases. Germline-derived CDR1 and CDR2 are MGHDK and SYGVNS. This CDR3 comprises 15 residues.

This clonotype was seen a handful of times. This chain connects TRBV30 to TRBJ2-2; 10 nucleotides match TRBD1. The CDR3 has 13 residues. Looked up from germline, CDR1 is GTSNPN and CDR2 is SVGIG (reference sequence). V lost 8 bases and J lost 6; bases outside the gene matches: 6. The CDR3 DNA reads TGTGCCCGGGACAGGGGAATCCCCGGGGAGCTGTTTTTT. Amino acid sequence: CARDRGIPGELFF. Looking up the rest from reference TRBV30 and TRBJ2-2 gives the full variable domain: SQTIHQWPATLVQPVGSPLSLECTVEGTSNPNLYWYRQAAGRGLQLLFYSVGIGQISSEVPQNLSASRPQDRQFILSSKKLLLSDSGFYLCARDRGIPGELFFGEGSRLTVL.

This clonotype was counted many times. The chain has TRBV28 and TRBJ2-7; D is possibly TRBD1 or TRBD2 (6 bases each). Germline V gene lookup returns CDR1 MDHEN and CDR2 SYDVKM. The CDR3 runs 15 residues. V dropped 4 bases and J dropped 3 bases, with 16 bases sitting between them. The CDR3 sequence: CASSSGGRAHYEQYF. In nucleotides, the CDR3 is TGTGCCAGCAGTTCCGGGGGCAGGGCCCACTACGAGCAGTACTTC.

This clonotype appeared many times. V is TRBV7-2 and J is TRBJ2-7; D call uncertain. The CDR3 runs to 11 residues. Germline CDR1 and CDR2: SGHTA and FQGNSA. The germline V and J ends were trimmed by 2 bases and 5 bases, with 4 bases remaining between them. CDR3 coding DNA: TGTGCCAGCAGCTTATATAACGAGCAGTACTTC. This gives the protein CASSLYNEQYF.

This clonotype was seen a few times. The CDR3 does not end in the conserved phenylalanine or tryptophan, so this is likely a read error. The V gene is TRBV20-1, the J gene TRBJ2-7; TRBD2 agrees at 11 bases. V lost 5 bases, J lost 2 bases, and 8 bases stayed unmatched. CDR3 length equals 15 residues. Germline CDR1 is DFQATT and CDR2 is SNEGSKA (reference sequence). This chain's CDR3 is CSALAGGPSPYEQYL. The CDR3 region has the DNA TGCAGTGCTCTAGCGGGGGGCCCCTCCCCCTACGAGCAGTACCTC.

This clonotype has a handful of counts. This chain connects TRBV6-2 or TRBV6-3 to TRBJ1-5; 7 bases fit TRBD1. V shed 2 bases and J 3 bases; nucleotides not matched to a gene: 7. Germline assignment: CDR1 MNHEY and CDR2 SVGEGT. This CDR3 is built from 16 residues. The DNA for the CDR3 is TGTGCCAGCAGTTACCCCCGGACAGGCTACAATCAGCCCCAGCATTTT. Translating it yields CASSYPRTGYNQPQHF.

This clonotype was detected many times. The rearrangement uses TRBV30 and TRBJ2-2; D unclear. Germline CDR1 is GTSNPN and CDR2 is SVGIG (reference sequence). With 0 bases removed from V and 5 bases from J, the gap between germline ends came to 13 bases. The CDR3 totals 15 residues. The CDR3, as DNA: TGTGCCTGGAGTGTAGACGAGGTTAGGACCGGGGAGCTGTTTTTT. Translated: CAWSVDEVRTGELFF.

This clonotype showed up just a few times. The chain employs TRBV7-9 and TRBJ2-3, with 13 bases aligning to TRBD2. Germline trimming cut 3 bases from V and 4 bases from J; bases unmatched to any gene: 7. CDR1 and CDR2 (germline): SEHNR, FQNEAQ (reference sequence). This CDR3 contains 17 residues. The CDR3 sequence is CASSFGLAGAKADTQYF. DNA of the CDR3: TGTGCCAGCAGCTTCGGACTAGCGGGAGCAAAGGCAGATACGCAGTATTTT.

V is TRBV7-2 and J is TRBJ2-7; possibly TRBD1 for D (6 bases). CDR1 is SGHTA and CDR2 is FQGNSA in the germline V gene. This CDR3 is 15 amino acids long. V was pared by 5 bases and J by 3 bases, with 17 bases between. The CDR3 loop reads CASSQTGTSYYEQYF. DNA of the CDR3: TGTGCCAGCAGCCAGACCGGGACATCCTACTACGAGCAGTACTTC.

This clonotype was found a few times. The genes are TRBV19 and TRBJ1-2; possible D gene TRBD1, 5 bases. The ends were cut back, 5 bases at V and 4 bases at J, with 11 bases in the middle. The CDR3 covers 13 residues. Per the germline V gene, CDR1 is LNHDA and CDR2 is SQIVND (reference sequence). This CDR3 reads CASSPGTRYGYTF. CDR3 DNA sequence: TGTGCCAGTAGTCCAGGGACTCGCTATGGCTACACCTTC.

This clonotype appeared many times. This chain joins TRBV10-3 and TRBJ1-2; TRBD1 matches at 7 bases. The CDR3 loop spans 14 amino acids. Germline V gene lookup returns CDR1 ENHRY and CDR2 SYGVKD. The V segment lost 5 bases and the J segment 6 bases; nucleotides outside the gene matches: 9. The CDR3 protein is CAISNIDRADGYTF. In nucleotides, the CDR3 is TGTGCCATCAGTAATATCGACAGGGCAGATGGCTACACCTTC.

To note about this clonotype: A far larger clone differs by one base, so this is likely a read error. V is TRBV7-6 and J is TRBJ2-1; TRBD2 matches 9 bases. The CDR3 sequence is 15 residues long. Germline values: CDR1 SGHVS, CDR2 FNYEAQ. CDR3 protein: CASSLLAGSYSEQFF. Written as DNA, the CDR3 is TGTGCCAGCAGCTTACTAGCGGGATCCTACAGTGAGCAGTTCTTC. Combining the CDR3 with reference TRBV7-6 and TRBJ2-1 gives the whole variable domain GAGVSQSPRYKVTKRGQDVALRCDPISGHVSLYWYRQALGQGPEFLTYFNYEAQQDKSGLPNDRFSAERPEGSISTLTIQRTEQRDSAMYRCASSLLAGSYSEQFFGPGTRLTVL.

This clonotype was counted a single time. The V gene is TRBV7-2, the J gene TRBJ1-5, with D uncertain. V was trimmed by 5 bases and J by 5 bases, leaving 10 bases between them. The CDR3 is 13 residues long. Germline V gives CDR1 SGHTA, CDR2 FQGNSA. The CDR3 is CASSQAAHQPQHF. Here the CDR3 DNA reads TGTGCCAGCAGCCAGGCGGCCCATCAGCCCCAGCATTTT. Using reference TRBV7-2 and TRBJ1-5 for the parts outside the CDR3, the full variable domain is GAGVSQSPSNKVTEKGKDVELRCDPISGHTALYWYRQSLGQGLEFLIYFQGNSAPDKSGLPSDRFSAERTGGSVSTLTIQRTQQEDSAVYLCASSQAAHQPQHFGDGTRLSIL.

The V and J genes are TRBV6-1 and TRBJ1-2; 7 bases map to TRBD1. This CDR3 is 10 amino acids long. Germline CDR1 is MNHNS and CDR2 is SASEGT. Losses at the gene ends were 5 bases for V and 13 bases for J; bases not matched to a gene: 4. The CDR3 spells CASSSGQSTF. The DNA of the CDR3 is TGTGCCAGCAGTTCGGGACAGAGCACCTTC.

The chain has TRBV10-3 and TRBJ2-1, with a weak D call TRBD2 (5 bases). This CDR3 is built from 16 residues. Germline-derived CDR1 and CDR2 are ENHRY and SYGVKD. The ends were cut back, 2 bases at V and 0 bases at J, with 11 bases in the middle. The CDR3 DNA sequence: TGTGCCATCAGTGAGGGACTTCTGAGCTCCTACAATGAGCAGTTCTTC. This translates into CAISEGLLSSYNEQFF.

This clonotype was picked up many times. As DNA, the CDR3 is TGTGCCACCAAATTAACAGGGGTCAATGAGCAGTTCTTC. Its translation is CATKLTGVNEQFF. The chain links TRBV12-3 or TRBV12-4 to TRBJ2-1; 7 bases are shared with TRBD1. V was clipped by 10 bases and J by 6 bases; unmatched bases: 9. The CDR3 runs to 13 residues.

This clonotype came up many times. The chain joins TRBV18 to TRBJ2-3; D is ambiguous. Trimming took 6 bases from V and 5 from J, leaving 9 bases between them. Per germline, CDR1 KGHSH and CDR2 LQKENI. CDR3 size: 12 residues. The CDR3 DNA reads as TGTGCCAGCTCGTCCGACGGAGATACGCAGTATTTT. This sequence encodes CASSSDGDTQYF.